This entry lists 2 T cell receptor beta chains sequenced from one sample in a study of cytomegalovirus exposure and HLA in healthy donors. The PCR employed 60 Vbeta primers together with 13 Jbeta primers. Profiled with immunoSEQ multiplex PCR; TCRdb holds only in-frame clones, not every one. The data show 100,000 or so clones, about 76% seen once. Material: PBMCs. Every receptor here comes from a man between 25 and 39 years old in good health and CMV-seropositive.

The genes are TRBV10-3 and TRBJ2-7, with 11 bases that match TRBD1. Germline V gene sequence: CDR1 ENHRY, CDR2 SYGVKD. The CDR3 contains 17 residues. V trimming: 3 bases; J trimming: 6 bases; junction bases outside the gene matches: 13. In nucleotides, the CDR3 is TGTGCCATCAGTGACCCCGACATGGGACAGGGGGTCTCCGAGCAGTACTTC. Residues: CAISDPDMGQGVSEQYF.

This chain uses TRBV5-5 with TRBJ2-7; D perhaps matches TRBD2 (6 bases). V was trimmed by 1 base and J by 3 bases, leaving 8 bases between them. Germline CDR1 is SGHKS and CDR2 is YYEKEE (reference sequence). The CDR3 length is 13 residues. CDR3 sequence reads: CASSLPGDYEQYF. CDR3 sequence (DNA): TGTGCCAGCAGCTTGCCGGGGGACTACGAGCAGTACTTC.